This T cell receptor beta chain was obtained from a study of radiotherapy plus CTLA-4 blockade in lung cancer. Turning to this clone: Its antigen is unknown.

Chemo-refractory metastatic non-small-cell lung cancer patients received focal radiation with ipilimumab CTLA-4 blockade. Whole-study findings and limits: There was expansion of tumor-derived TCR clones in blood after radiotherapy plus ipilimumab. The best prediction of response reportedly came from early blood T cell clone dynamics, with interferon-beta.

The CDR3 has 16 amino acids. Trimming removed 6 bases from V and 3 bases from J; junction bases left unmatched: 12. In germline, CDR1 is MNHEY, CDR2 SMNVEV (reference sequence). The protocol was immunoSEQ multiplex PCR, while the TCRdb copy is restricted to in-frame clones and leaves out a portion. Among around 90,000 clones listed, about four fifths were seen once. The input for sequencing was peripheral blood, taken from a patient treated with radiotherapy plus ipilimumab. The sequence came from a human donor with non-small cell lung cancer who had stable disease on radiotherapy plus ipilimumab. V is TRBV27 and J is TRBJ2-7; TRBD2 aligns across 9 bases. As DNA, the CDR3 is TGTGCCAGCAGCCCCCTCGGTAGCGGGAGTTTCTACGAGCAGTACTTC. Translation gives CASSPLGSGSFYEQYF.